One T cell receptor (beta chain) is described in this entry. Its antigen is unknown. This sample is drawn from a study of cytomegalovirus exposure and HLA in healthy donors. Study results and limitations: It was reported in a later analysis that an Asian-associated ancestry cluster showed fewer N-insertions than the 666-donor mean.

PCR primers comprised 60 Vbeta and 13 Jbeta primers. Clones were sequenced by immunoSEQ multiplex PCR, and TCRdb holds only the in-frame ones, with some missing. The sample lists some 250,000 clones, more than 75% occurring once. Germline V gene data show CDR1 as SNHLY and CDR2 as FYNNEI. V was clipped by 4 bases and J by 7 bases, with 11 bases between them. This CDR3 region has 13 residues. The sequence was collected from a woman between 40 and 55 years old in good health and CMV-seropositive. The rearrangement uses TRBV2 and TRBJ2-1; no clear D gene. Sequencing used PBMCs. This CDR3 reads CASSGLRNNEQFF. In DNA form, the CDR3 reads TGTGCCAGCAGTGGACTCAGAAATAATGAGCAGTTCTTC.